The clone carrying this T cell receptor beta chain was seen more than once but under ten times. Its antigen is as yet unknown. CDR3 length: 15 residues. The germline CDR1 and CDR2 sequences are SSHAT and FNYEAQ (reference sequence). V dropped 1 base and J dropped 1 base, with 10 bases sitting between them. This record comes from a study of CD8 T cell repertoires and HIV-1 epitope variants. Study outcomes and limitations: Fewer than ten TCR beta clonotypes were antigen-specific, six apparently recognizing autologous or escape variants.

Sequencing was performed with immunoSEQ multiplex PCR; in TCRdb, only in-frame clones are kept and a portion is missing. The profile covers approximately 4,700 clones, with about 70% appearing a single time and under 55% taken by the ten largest. Sequenced sample: cultured CD8+ T cells derived from PBMCs. The chain uses TRBV7-7 and TRBJ1-1, with D possibly matching TRBD1 (5 bases). The TCR sequence derives from a male donor with HIV. The CDR3 here is CASSLGQGENTEAFF. The CDR3 DNA is TGTGCCAGCAGCTTAGGGCAGGGAGAGAACACTGAAGCTTTCTTT.